The rows below give T cell receptor beta chains drawn from one sample of a study of blood T cell repertoires in COVID-19. Profiled with immunoSEQ multiplex PCR; TCRdb holds only in-frame clones, not every one. The sample contains 15,000 to 20,000 clones, 85% to 90% of which appear only once. Sequencing used peripheral blood. The receptors were gathered from a human donor in a cohort sampled during active COVID-19. Both conserved end residues are part of each CDR3. D genes are given only for firm matches. Clone size is stated in some rows and not others, as once, few, many or a class when expanded.

clone_size j_call d_call v_call cdr3_aa cdr3_nt
- TRBJ2-7 - TRBV5-1 CASSLGGRRDEQYF TGCGCCAGCAGCTTAGGGGGCCGGAGGGACGAGCAGTACTTC
- TRBJ2-5 TRBD2 TRBV13 CASSLGLDPGGSETQYF TGTGCCAGCAGCTTAGGCTTAGACCCGGGAGGATCAGAGACCCAGTACTTC
once TRBJ2-7 - TRBV7-2 CASSLASRAPYEQYF TGTGCCAGCAGCTTAGCGTCCAGGGCACCTTACGAGCAGTACTTC
- TRBJ2-7 TRBD1 TRBV14 CASSQRQGGEQYF TGTGCCAGCAGCCAACGACAGGGGGGCGAGCAGTACTTC
- TRBJ2-7 TRBD2 TRBV7-8 CASSPGLAGGLSYEQYF TGTGCCAGCAGCCCCGGACTAGCGGGGGGACTCTCCTACGAGCAGTACTTC
- TRBJ2-7 TRBD1 TRBV11-1 CASSLDRYRGHGEQYF TGTGCCAGCAGCTTAGACCGGTATAGGGGGCACGGCGAGCAGTACTTC
few TRBJ2-1 - TRBV10-2 CASSRTGSSYNEQFF TGCGCCAGCAGTCGGACCGGGAGCTCCTACAATGAGCAGTTCTTC
- TRBJ2-7 - TRBV6-2/TRBV6-3 CASSYSRYEQYF TGTGCCAGCAGTTACTCGAGGTACGAGCAGTACTTC
- TRBJ2-3 - TRBV5-4 CASSSAGNTDTQYF TGTGCCAGCAGCTCTGCGGGGAACACAGATACGCAGTATTTT
- TRBJ1-6 TRBD1 TRBV18 CASSPRTGGRNNSPLHF TGTGCCAGCTCACCACGGACAGGGGGACGAAATAATTCACCCCTCCACTTT
- TRBJ2-7 TRBD2 TRBV12-5 CASGPFRTSGGLYF TGTGCTAGTGGTCCCTTCAGGACTAGCGGGGGTCTTTACTTC
- TRBJ2-3 TRBD2 TRBV13 CASSFGGGEVTDTQYF TGTGCCAGCAGCTTTGGCGGGGGGGAGGTCACAGATACGCAGTATTTT
- TRBJ2-1 TRBD2 TRBV19 CASSILAGAFDEQFF TGTGCCAGTAGTATACTAGCGGGAGCCTTCGATGAGCAGTTCTTC
- TRBJ1-3 TRBD1 TRBV7-8 CASSPRDRTGNTIYF TGTGCCAGCAGCCCCCGGGACAGAACTGGAAACACCATATATTTT
- TRBJ2-1 TRBD2 TRBV4-1 CASSRGVAGAYNEQFF TGCGCCAGCAGCCGTGGGGTAGCGGGAGCTTACAATGAGCAGTTCTTC
- TRBJ2-7 - TRBV5-5 CASSLAGSYEQYF TGTGCCAGCAGCTTGGCAGGATCCTACGAGCAGTACTTC
- TRBJ2-2 - TRBV21-1 CASSVYPGPGRTGELFF TGTGCCAGCAGTGTCTACCCCGGGCCCGGGAGGACCGGGGAGCTGTTTTTT
- TRBJ2-7 TRBD1 TRBV7-9 CASSLGGTGDPEQYF TGTGCCAGCAGCTTAGGAGGGACAGGTGATCCGGAGCAGTACTTC
- TRBJ1-2 TRBD1 TRBV7-2 CASSFGAGTGHGYTF TGTGCCAGCAGCTTCGGGGCTGGGACAGGGCATGGCTACACCTTC
once TRBJ1-2 - TRBV6-2/TRBV6-3 CASSYSVYGYTF TGTGCCAGCAGTTACTCTGTATATGGCTACACCTTC
- TRBJ2-5 - TRBV15 CATSIGGQETQYF TGTGCCACCAGCATTGGAGGACAAGAGACCCAGTACTTC
- TRBJ2-1 TRBD2 TRBV6-4 CASSDSSSGGNEQFF TGTGCCAGCAGTGACTCGTCTAGCGGGGGAAATGAGCAGTTCTTC
- TRBJ1-3 - TRBV2 CASSEAPSPLRGSGNTIYF TGTGCCAGCAGTGAAGCCCCCTCCCCCCTCAGGGGCTCTGGAAACACCATATATTTT
- TRBJ2-2 TRBD1 TRBV28 CASRRQGENTGELFF TGTGCCAGCAGGAGACAGGGCGAGAACACCGGGGAGCTGTTTTTT
once TRBJ2-1 - TRBV5-1 CASSQGNEQFF TGCGCCAGCAGCCAGGGAAATGAGCAGTTCTTC
- TRBJ2-2 - TRBV6-5 CASSYRGAGELFF TGTGCCAGCAGTTACAGGGGTGCCGGGGAGCTGTTTTTT
- TRBJ1-5 - TRBV7-2 CASSLSAVGNQPQHF TGTGCCAGCAGTTTGTCCGCGGTGGGCAATCAGCCCCAGCATTTT
- TRBJ1-6 - TRBV5-4 CASSTPGSPLHF TGTGCCAGCAGCACCCCGGGATCACCCCTCCACTTT
- TRBJ2-3 TRBD2 TRBV6-2/TRBV6-3 CASSWRGGNTDTQYF TGTGCCAGTAGCTGGCGGGGGGGAAACACAGATACGCAGTATTTT
- TRBJ2-5 - TRBV2 CASSEGDRDKLREAQYF TGTGCCAGCAGTGAGGGTGACAGGGATAAATTAAGGGAGGCCCAGTACTTC
- TRBJ1-3 - TRBV12-5 CASGLVIYPKSSGNTIYF TGTGCTAGTGGTTTGGTAATTTACCCAAAGAGCTCTGGAAACACCATATATTTT
- TRBJ2-1 TRBD2 TRBV5-5 CASSPQREVADEQFF TGTGCCAGCAGCCCACAGCGGGAGGTCGCTGATGAGCAGTTCTTC
- TRBJ2-5 TRBD2 TRBV9 CASSTGLAGTETQYF TGTGCCAGCAGCACCGGACTAGCGGGGACAGAGACCCAGTACTTC
- TRBJ1-6 - TRBV25-1 CASSVPGGSPLHF TGTGCCAGCAGTGTTCCCGGCGGTTCACCCCTCCACTTT
- TRBJ1-1 - TRBV28 CASSSDSGARWNTEAFF TGTGCCAGCAGCTCCGATTCAGGGGCTAGGTGGAACACTGAAGCTTTCTTT
- TRBJ2-6 - TRBV7-2 CASSRNRANVLTF TGTGCCAGCAGCCGTAACAGGGCCAACGTCCTGACTTTC
- TRBJ2-4 - TRBV5-8 CASSLSNWGLENF TGTGCCAGCAGCTTGTCGAACTGGGGCTTAGAAAACTTC
- TRBJ1-5 TRBD1 TRBV18 CASSPGTGGQPQHF TGTGCCAGCTCACCAGGGACAGGGGGACAGCCCCAGCATTTT
- TRBJ1-1 TRBD1 TRBV27 CASSLINPGQGNTEAFF TGTGCCAGCAGTCTAATAAACCCGGGACAGGGGAACACTGAAGCTTTCTTT
- TRBJ2-1 - TRBV5-1 CASSIQGPGNEQFF TGCGCCAGCAGCATACAGGGCCCCGGGAATGAGCAGTTCTTC
- TRBJ2-5 - TRBV6-5 CASRGGQGWETQYF TGTGCCAGCAGGGGAGGACAAGGGTGGGAGACCCAGTACTTC
- TRBJ1-2 TRBD1 TRBV6-1 CASSDLGQGIGYYGYTF TGTGCCAGCAGTGATTTAGGACAGGGCATTGGATACTATGGCTACACCTTC
- TRBJ2-1 - TRBV5-1 CASSLQGGYNEQFF TGCGCCAGCAGCTTACAGGGGGGGTACAATGAGCAGTTCTTC
- TRBJ1-1 - TRBV5-1 CASSSSDSANTEAFF TGCGCCAGCAGCTCGTCGGACAGCGCCAACACTGAAGCTTTCTTT
- TRBJ2-1 TRBD2 TRBV7-2 CASSPRLAGANEQFF TGTGCCAGCAGCCCACGACTAGCGGGAGCTAATGAGCAGTTCTTC
- TRBJ1-1 - TRBV5-1 CASSFRDFSSEAFF TGCGCCAGCAGCTTCCGGGACTTCTCGTCTGAAGCTTTCTTT
few TRBJ2-7 TRBD1 TRBV6-2/TRBV6-3 CASSYRQGYEQYF TGTGCCAGCAGTTACCGACAGGGCTACGAGCAGTACTTC
- TRBJ2-2 - TRBV3-1/TRBV3-2 CASSPNRGELFF TGTGCCAGCAGCCCCAATAGAGGGGAGCTGTTTTTT
- TRBJ2-7 - TRBV28 CASSSRTNEQYF TGTGCCAGCAGTTCCCGGACAAACGAGCAGTACTTC
once TRBJ2-3 - TRBV5-6 CASSSPSYTQYF TGTGCCAGCAGCTCCCCCTCGTATACGCAGTATTTT